This T cell receptor (beta chain) was sequenced for a study of blood T cell repertoires in COVID-19. About this clone itself: The germline gene is not matched at one end of the junction; a read error may be the cause.

Germline V gene sequence: CDR1 LNHDA, CDR2 SQIVND (reference sequence). CDR3 size: 16 residues. In the original processing: Reference gene primer amplification yielded estimated nucleated cell counts. Sequenced by immunoSEQ multiplex PCR; TCRdb stores in-frame clones only, minus some. V and J calls and clone size are copied from that table; D and trimming were computed from the DNA. The sample has 200,000 to 250,000 clones; approximately 83% are singletons. The TCR comes from a woman in her 30s who had recovered from COVID-19. The chain couples TRBV19 to TRBJ2-2; 11 bases match TRBD2. Sequencing used peripheral blood. CDR3 DNA: TGTGCCAGTAGGGAACTAGCGGGAGCGAACAGCGGGGAGCTGTTTTTT. Translated, it gives CASRELAGANSGELFF. The full variable domain, its missing parts supplied by reference TRBV19 and TRBJ2-2, is DGGITQSPKYLFRKEGQNVTLSCEQNLNHDAMYWYRQDPGQGLRLIYYSQIVNDFQKGDIAEGYSVSREKKESFPLTVTSAQKNPTAFYLCASRELAGANSGELFFGEGSRLTVL.